These 25 T cell receptor beta chains originate from one sample sequenced in a study of T cell repertoires in cytomegalovirus infection. MiXCR, run by TCRdb on the reads, gives a single entry per CDR3 protein. The sample gives about 700,000 distinct CDR3 sequences, approximately 33% of which show up once; 15% to 20% is in the top ten. What these receptors recognize is not known. Here the sequenced sample was cultured PBMCs, taken from culture after CMV antigen stimulation. The receptors originated from a human donor in good health (CMV status not recorded). Some clones in this sample may be carry-over from other donors' samples.

The genes are TRBV7-6 and TRBJ2-6, with D perhaps matching TRBD1 or TRBD2 (7 bases each). The CDR3 contains 18 residues. Trimming removed 5 bases at V and 0 bases at J, with 17 bases between. Germline-derived CDR1 and CDR2 are SGHVS and FNYEAQ. CDR3 loop: CASSQGGAIRSGANVLTF. In DNA, the CDR3 is TGTGCCAGCAGCCAGGGGGGGGCGATCCGCTCTGGGGCCAACGTCCTGACTTTC.

The chain links TRBV7-4 to TRBJ2-1; 8 bases are a match to TRBD2. Germline loops: CDR1 SGHVT, CDR2 SQSDAQ. The V segment lost 8 bases and the J segment 5 bases; nucleotides outside the gene matches: 11. CDR3 size: 15 residues. The CDR3 coding sequence is TGTGCCAGCGGGATAAGCGGGAGAGGCAACAATGAGCAGTTCTTC. This translates into CASGISGRGNNEQFF.

This clonotype occurred once. CDR3 bases: TGTGCCAGCAGCTTGTCTCCAGGGGCGGAAAGGTCCCTCCACTTT. This codes for CASSLSPGAERSLHF. The gene calls are TRBV5-4 and TRBJ1-6; TRBD1 might be the D (6 bases). Germline-derived CDR1 and CDR2 are SGHNT and YYREEE (reference sequence). The CDR3 spans 15 residues. V dropped 1 base and J dropped 14 bases, with 19 bases sitting between them.

V usage is TRBV25-1 and J usage is TRBJ1-6; 7 nucleotides align to TRBD1. CDR3 size: 14 residues. Per the germline V gene, CDR1 is MGHDK and CDR2 is SYGVNS. With V trimmed by 3 bases and J by 9 bases, 5 bases remained unmatched. The CDR3 region has the DNA TGTGCCAGCAGTGATTTTCGGACAGGTTCACCCCTCCACTTT. Its translation: CASSDFRTGSPLHF.

At least ten counts were recorded for this clonotype. J is TRBJ2-5 and V is TRBV7-2; TRBD2 agrees at 9 bases. Germline V lookup: CDR1 SGHTA, CDR2 FQGNSA. CDR3 length: 16 amino acids. Trimming cost V 2 bases and J 1 base; bases outside gene matches: 5. CDR3 coding DNA: TGTGCCAGCAGCTTATTTGGGACTAGCTTCCAAGAGACCCAGTACTTC. Translated: CASSLFGTSFQETQYF.

Concerning this clonotype: The germline gene is not matched at one end of the junction; a read error may be the cause. V and J are TRBV19 and TRBJ1-2; D is undetermined. CDR1 is LNHDA and CDR2 is SQIVND in the germline V gene (reference sequence). The CDR3 sequence is 13 residues long. The CDR3 sequence is CATAPGRLYGYTF. DNA of the CDR3: TGCGCCACCGCACCGGGCAGACTCTATGGCTACACCTTC.

The chain uses TRBV18 and TRBJ2-7; D not certain. The V gene lost 3 bases and the J gene lost 7 bases, with 13 bases spanning the gap. Germline CDR1 is KGHSH and CDR2 is LQKENI. This CDR3 comprises 13 residues. The CDR3 loop is CASSPSGDGEQYF. The DNA for the CDR3 is TGTGCCAGCTCACCGTCGGGCGATGGGGAGCAGTACTTC.

Note on this clonotype: A junction end diverges from the germline sequence, so it may reflect a read error. The chain is built from TRBV6-1 and TRBJ1-4, with 9 nucleotides matching TRBD1. Germline values: CDR1 MNHNS, CDR2 SASEGT. This CDR3 comprises 15 residues. The CDR3 DNA is TGTGCCAGGAGTGACAGGGGGACAACTAATGAAAAACTGTTTTTT. Protein sequence: CARSDRGTTNEKLFF.

This chain links TRBV20-1 with TRBJ2-7, with D perhaps being TRBD1 or TRBD2 (6 bases each). Germline V gene sequence: CDR1 DFQATT, CDR2 SNEGSKA (reference sequence). CDR3 length: 13 residues. V lost 6 bases to trimming and J lost 2 bases, with 14 bases between them. CDR3 residues: CSASRGATYEQYF. In nucleotides, the CDR3 is TGCAGTGCATCAAGGGGGGCTACCTACGAGCAGTACTTC.

This clonotype has ten or more counts. The chain uses TRBV7-8 and TRBJ2-5; D ambiguous. Germline V CDR1 and CDR2: SGHVS, FQNEAQ. The CDR3 runs to 13 residues. Trimming stripped 5 bases from V and 7 bases from J, with 14 bases between. The CDR3 DNA reads as TGTGCCAGCAGCCCGACGGCCTTGGGGACCCAGTACTTC. Amino acids: CASSPTALGTQYF.

The V call is TRBV30, the J call TRBJ2-1, with TRBD2 identical over 9 bases. Germline CDR1 GTSNPN, CDR2 SVGIG (reference sequence). There are 17 residues in the CDR3. V lost 6 bases to trimming and J lost 3 bases; unmatched junction nucleotides: 15. CDR3 amino acids: CACSSGKFSRGYNEQFF. The DNA of the CDR3 is TGTGCCTGCTCTAGCGGGAAGTTCTCCCGTGGCTACAATGAGCAGTTCTTC.

This clonotype was seen a handful of times. J is TRBJ2-7 and V is TRBV6-2 or TRBV6-3; D gene uncertain. This CDR3 comprises 12 residues. V lost 6 bases and J lost 5, with 11 bases in between. Germline CDR1 and CDR2: MNHEY and SVGEGT. The CDR3 region is CASSQRGHEQYF. The CDR3 DNA follows: TGTGCCAGCAGCCAAAGAGGACACGAGCAGTACTTC.

The chain employs TRBV12-3 or TRBV12-4 and TRBJ1-5; 11 bases are shared with TRBD1. Trimming removed 2 bases from V and 2 bases from J; junction bases left unmatched: 2. This CDR3 has 16 residues. CDR3 loop: CASSLRTGGRNQPQHF. In DNA form, the CDR3 reads TGTGCCAGCAGTTTAAGGACAGGGGGCCGCAATCAGCCCCAGCATTTT.

This clonotype was found many times. The CDR3 is CASRGGGGHTEAFF. The CDR3, as DNA: TGTGCCAGCAGGGGTGGTGGGGGGCACACTGAAGCTTTCTTT. The rearrangement links TRBV7-6 to TRBJ1-1, with a weak D call TRBD1 (6 bases). This CDR3 has 14 amino acids. The germline V gene encodes CDR1 SGHVS and CDR2 FNYEAQ. Between the trimmed V and J ends, which lost 6 bases and 3 bases, there was a span of 14 bases.

On this clonotype itself: Just one base apart from a much larger clone, this may be a read error. The rearrangement uses TRBV7-2 and TRBJ2-7; D gene ambiguous. The CDR3 runs to 15 residues. Trimming shortened V by 0 bases and J by 4 bases, and 13 bases separated the two germline ends. CDR1 and CDR2 from the germline V gene are SGHTA and FQGNSA. CDR3 residues: CASSLAWAREYEQYF. The CDR3 DNA reads TGTGCCAGCAGCTTAGCGTGGGCTAGAGAGTACGAGCAGTACTTC.

The chain uses TRBV5-1 and TRBJ1-1; D unresolved. Trimming stripped 1 base from V and 0 bases from J, with 7 bases between. The CDR3 has 14 residues. Germline V gene data show CDR1 as SGHRS and CDR2 as YFSETQ. The CDR3: CASSLQAMNTEAFF. In DNA, the CDR3 is TGCGCCAGCAGCTTGCAGGCGATGAACACTGAAGCTTTCTTT.

In this sample, this clonotype turned up a few times. The rearrangement uses TRBV20-1 and TRBJ1-1; D is ambiguous. The V and J ends lost 0 bases and 0 bases respectively, with 8 bases between them. The CDR3 spans 14 residues. CDR1 and CDR2 from the germline V gene are DFQATT and SNEGSKA (reference sequence). The CDR3 spells CSARDRGVNTEAFF. Here the CDR3 DNA reads TGCAGTGCTAGAGATCGGGGAGTGAACACTGAAGCTTTCTTT.

This clonotype was counted a few times. This chain links TRBV19 with TRBJ1-5; tentative D call: TRBD1 (5 bases). The CDR3 runs to 17 residues. The germline V and J ends were trimmed by 3 bases and 2 bases, with 17 bases remaining between them. The germline CDR1 and CDR2 sequences are LNHDA and SQIVND (reference sequence). CDR3 sequence: CASSIPQGTNGNQPQHF. The DNA for the CDR3 is TGTGCCAGTAGTATTCCGCAGGGAACGAATGGCAATCAGCCCCAGCATTTT.

The V call is TRBV19, the J call TRBJ2-5; D uncertain. V dropped 5 bases and J dropped 5 bases, with 12 bases sitting between them. The CDR3 consists of 13 residues. The germline V gene has CDR1 LNHDA and CDR2 SQIVND (reference sequence). CDR3 sequence (DNA): TGTGCCAGTAGTGGTCAGCTCCACGAGACCCAGTACTTC. Translated: CASSGQLHETQYF.

The chain has TRBV19 and TRBJ2-1; TRBD1 aligns across 7 bases. The CDR3 runs 14 residues. J lost 6 bases, V lost 8 bases, and 10 bases had no gene match. CDR1 LNHDA and CDR2 SQIVND come from the germline V gene (reference sequence). CDR3 DNA sequence: TGTGCCAGTCTTTCCCAGGGGGAAGGCAATGAGCAGTTCTTC. Its protein is CASLSQGEGNEQFF.

The gene calls are TRBV19 and TRBJ1-5; 7 nucleotides match TRBD1. CDR3 length: 15 amino acids. J lost 7 bases, V lost 1 base, and 7 bases had no gene match. The germline V gene has CDR1 LNHDA and CDR2 SQIVND (reference sequence). The CDR3 reads CASSIGDRDWQPQHF. CDR3 coding DNA: TGTGCCAGTAGTATAGGAGACAGGGATTGGCAGCCCCAGCATTTT.

This clonotype was detected ten times or more. The chain recombines TRBV7-2 with TRBJ1-4; D is perhaps TRBD1 (5 bases). The CDR3 runs 12 residues. Per the germline V gene, CDR1 is SGHTA and CDR2 is FQGNSA. Trimming removed 6 bases from V and 7 bases from J, with 9 bases in between. The CDR3 DNA reads TGTGCCAGCAGGAGTGACAGTGAAAAACTGTTTTTT. This translates into CASRSDSEKLFF.

The chain links TRBV5-1 to TRBJ2-2, with TRBD2 identical over 7 bases. V shed 2 bases, J shed 7 bases, and the junction held 8 bases outside the gene matches. Germline CDR1 and CDR2: SGHRS and YFSETQ. There are 15 residues in the CDR3. CDR3 amino acids: CASSFTSVEFGELFF. Written as DNA, the CDR3 is TGCGCCAGCAGCTTTACTAGCGTCGAGTTCGGGGAGCTGTTTTTT. Full variable domain (rest looked up from reference TRBV5-1 and TRBJ2-2): KAGVTQTPRYLIKTRGQQVTLSCSPISGHRSVSWYQQTPGQGLQFLFEYFSETQRNKGNFPGRFSGRQFSNSRSEMNVSTLELGDSALYLCASSFTSVEFGELFFGEGSRLTVL.

This clonotype was seen only a few times. The chain has TRBV7-2 and TRBJ1-5, with 10 positions matching TRBD1. V lost 1 base to trimming and J lost 9 bases; unmatched junction nucleotides: 9. Germline V gene lookup returns CDR1 SGHTA and CDR2 FQGNSA. CDR3 size: 16 residues. CDR3 amino acids: CASSLGGQGSRRPQHF. The DNA for the CDR3 is TGTGCCAGCAGCTTAGGGGGACAGGGGAGCCGGAGGCCCCAGCATTTT.

The chain recombines TRBV11-1 with TRBJ2-2, with D perhaps matching TRBD1 or TRBD2 (5 bases each). Germline CDR1 and CDR2: SGHAT and FQDESV (reference sequence). CDR3 length equals 17 residues. Trimming stripped 5 bases from V and 5 bases from J, with 21 bases between. DNA for the CDR3: TGTGCCAGCAGCCTCTGGGACGCACAGTATGGTACCGGGGAGCTGTTTTTT. This translates into CASSLWDAQYGTGELFF.